This paragraph reports one T cell receptor beta chain. Adults between about 18 and 95 years of age took part from 24 US areas. This sample was taken from a study of blood T cell repertoires in COVID-19. Study overall: Samples of COVID-19 (acute and convalescent) were obtained from the United States, Italy and Spain.

Method: immunoSEQ multiplex PCR; TCRdb's copy keeps in-frame clones and lacks some. The table has some 300,000 clones, 85% to 95% seen once. The TCR was taken from a woman in her thirties who had been exposed to COVID-19. Input material: PBMCs or T cells enriched from blood (not recorded which).

The CDR3 reads CSVALGGLFF. The DNA of the CDR3 is TGCAGCGTTGCCCTCGGAGGGCTGTTTTTT. This chain uses TRBV29-1 with TRBJ2-2, with D tentatively TRBD2 (5 bases). The length of the CDR3 is 10 residues. V was clipped by 4 bases and J by 13 bases, with 10 bases between them. CDR1 and CDR2 (germline): SQVTM, ANQGSEA.